The rows below give T cell receptor beta chains drawn from one sample of a study of blood T cells in healthy people across ages. TCRdb processed the 5' RACE reads anew with MiXCR; each CDR3 protein has one entry. The table includes roughly 1,500,000 distinct CDR3 sequences, approximately 38% detected once. Sequenced: blood. The receptor source for this set is a woman aged 18-29 years in good health. Both conserved end residues are part of each CDR3. D genes are given only for firm matches. A row's size may be missing; if present it is once, few, many or a size class.

V gene,CDR3 length,J gene,D gene,clone size,CDR3 protein
TRBV7-9,15,TRBJ1-4,.,few,CASGSMQGNNEKLFF
TRBV6-5,13,TRBJ2-4,.,.,CASSPSAKNIQYF
TRBV5-1,15,TRBJ2-1,.,.,CASSTAALTYNEQFF
TRBV7-9,15,TRBJ1-1,.,.,CASSSVPFMNTEAFF
TRBV7-2,14,TRBJ2-1,.,many,CASSQTARSNEQFF
TRBV29-1,15,TRBJ2-1,.,few,CSVGGGGSSYNEQFF
TRBV28,14,TRBJ1-5,.,.,CASSLLGTDQPQHF
TRBV7-6,14,TRBJ1-4,.,.,CASSPRDYNEKLFF
TRBV3-1,17,TRBJ2-2,.,.,CASSQETVGGVTGELFF
TRBV12-3/TRBV12-4,14,TRBJ1-3,.,.,CASSDSNSGNTIYF
TRBV2,15,TRBJ2-1,.,.,CASSARVPPYNEQFF
TRBV30,13,TRBJ1-2,.,.,CAWSEETGYGYTF
TRBV5-1,16,TRBJ2-2,.,.,CASSLAGQINTGELFF
TRBV12-3/TRBV12-4,12,TRBJ1-6,.,.,CAGSPMDSPLHF
TRBV2,14,.,TRBD1,.,CASSSWTGGNEQYF
TRBV29-1,16,TRBJ2-1,TRBD2,.,CSVPGLAGGVYNEQFF
TRBV3-1,13,TRBJ2-3,.,few,CASSPKETDTQYF
TRBV10-3,11,TRBJ2-3,.,.,CATRLGDAQYF
TRBV21-1,14,TRBJ2-7,.,few,CASSQTGDDHEQYF
TRBV7-9,14,TRBJ2-3,.,few,CASSPAQISDTQYF
TRBV4-1,13,TRBJ2-5,.,.,CASSQVYQETQYF
TRBV6-1,17,TRBJ2-1,TRBD2,.,CASSRTSGGAVGYEQFF
TRBV21-1,16,TRBJ2-3,.,.,CASSLRGQAHTDTQYF
TRBV3-1,17,TRBJ2-3,TRBD2,once,CASSQFEGLAGSDTQYF
TRBV2,16,.,.,few,CASSELGRGVLETQYF
TRBV4-1,14,TRBJ2-7,.,.,CASSQDRASHEQYF
TRBV4-1,18,TRBJ2-1,TRBD2,.,CASSPTGLPSGRMSEQFF
TRBV3-1,15,TRBJ2-5,.,.,CASSQVDRLQETQYF
TRBV18,15,TRBJ1-5,TRBD1,.,CASSRQGQDNQPQHF
TRBV27,16,TRBJ2-1,.,few,CASRSGRTDPYNEQFF
TRBV3-1,14,TRBJ2-7,.,.,CASSRRDRTYEQYF
TRBV7-8,15,TRBJ2-7,TRBD1,.,CASSSTGASTYEQYF
TRBV10-3,13,TRBJ2-5,.,.,CAIRGTDGREQYF
TRBV7-6,16,TRBJ2-3,TRBD1,few,CASSLATGRGTDTQYF
TRBV5-1,15,TRBJ2-1,.,.,CASSLEGQPGREQFF
TRBV7-3,14,TRBJ2-2,.,few,CASSSGQSTGELFF
TRBV6-2/TRBV6-3,15,TRBJ2-7,.,.,CASSSNKDTTYEQYF
TRBV10-3,17,TRBJ2-1,TRBD2,few,CAISESPTSGAGNEQFF
TRBV6-5,16,TRBJ2-3,.,.,CASSGRIATSTDTQYF
TRBV20-1,13,TRBJ2-5,.,.,CSASHSGAETQYF
TRBV20-1,11,TRBJ2-1,.,.,CSASPIWEQFF
TRBV5-1,13,TRBJ2-5,TRBD2,.,CASGIAGGYEQYF
TRBV6-1,17,TRBJ1-2,.,.,CASSEALRGGERAGYTF
TRBV7-2,16,TRBJ2-5,.,.,CASSKIGGSFLETQYF
TRBV20-1,13,TRBJ2-6,.,.,CSATGPEANVLTF
TRBV20-1,15,TRBJ2-1,TRBD2,few,CSARSPGLENDEQFF
TRBV6-2/TRBV6-3,14,TRBJ1-5,.,.,CASSRRDIYQPQHF
TRBV27,15,TRBJ2-1,TRBD1,.,CASKRAGTGISEQFF
TRBV9,16,TRBJ1-2,.,.,CAGSVALDAVAYGYTF
TRBV9,15,TRBJ2-7,.,many,CASSVEYGGYYEQYF